The text below deals with one T cell receptor (beta chain). As yet, its antigen is unknown. The data belong to a study of cytomegalovirus exposure and HLA in healthy donors. Overall study findings and caveats: Several of the most significant clusters appeared, in a later analysis, to be linked to common viral pathogens. Presence/absence analyses assumed roughly uniform sequencing depth across donors. Most TCRs appeared rarely, but some public TCRs recurred in many donors.

The PCR was carried out with 60 Vbeta primers and 13 Jbeta primers. Libraries were prepared by immunoSEQ multiplex PCR; TCRdb keeps only in-frame clonotypes and omits some of them. Of 140,000 or so clones in the sample, around 9.6% were seen once. CDR3 length equals 11 residues. The germline V gene has CDR1 DFQATT and CDR2 SNEGSKA (reference sequence). V lost 6 bases and J 2 bases, leaving 7 bases between the germline ends. The sample consisted of PBMCs. This rearrangement joins TRBV20-1 to TRBJ1-1; a weak D match, TRBD1 (5 bases). The clonotype comes from a male donor in good health and CMV-seronegative. CDR3 sequence (DNA): TGCAGTGCAGGGGTTAACACTGAAGCTTTCTTT. Translating it yields CSAGVNTEAFF.